This TCR beta chain was sequenced in a study of siplizumab effects on memory and regulatory T cells. This CDR3 comprises 13 residues. V was shortened by 6 bases and J by 2 bases, with 14 bases between the two germline ends. CDR1 and CDR2 from the germline V gene are SQVTM and ANQGSEA. This table comes from immunoSEQ multiplex PCR, and its TCRdb copy is limited to in-frame clones, with some not included. The table lists roughly 11,000 clones, around 43% of them singletons. The table lists this clone with a few counts. Its antigen is as yet unknown. Cells from the mixed lymphocyte reaction underwent coculture for 6 to 7 days at 37 degrees C.

This clonotype was sampled from a human donor in good health; the cells came from an allogeneic mixed lymphocyte reaction. Some clones in this sample may be carry-over from other donors' samples. This chain connects TRBV29-1 to TRBJ2-7; no clear D gene. Sequences were obtained from CFSE-low (dividing) CD8+ T cells sorted from an allogeneic mixed lymphocyte reaction. Written as DNA, the CDR3 is TGCAGCGTCACGGGTTTAGACACCTACGAGCAGTACTTC. The encoded protein is CSVTGLDTYEQYF.